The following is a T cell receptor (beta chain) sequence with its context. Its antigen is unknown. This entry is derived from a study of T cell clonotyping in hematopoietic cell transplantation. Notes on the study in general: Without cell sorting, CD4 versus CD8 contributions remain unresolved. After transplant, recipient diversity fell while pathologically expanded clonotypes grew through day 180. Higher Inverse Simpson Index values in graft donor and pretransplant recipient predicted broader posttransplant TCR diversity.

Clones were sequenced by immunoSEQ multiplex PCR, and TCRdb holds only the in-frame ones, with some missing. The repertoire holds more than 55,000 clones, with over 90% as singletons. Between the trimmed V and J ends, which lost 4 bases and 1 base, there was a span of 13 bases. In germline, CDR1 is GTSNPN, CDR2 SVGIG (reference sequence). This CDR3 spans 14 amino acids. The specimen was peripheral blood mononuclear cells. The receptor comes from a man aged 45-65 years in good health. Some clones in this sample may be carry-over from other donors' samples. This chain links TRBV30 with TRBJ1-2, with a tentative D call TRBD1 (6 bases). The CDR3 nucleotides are TGTGCCTGGACCCCTTGGACAGATAACTATGGCTACACCTTC. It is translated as CAWTPWTDNYGYTF.